The clone carrying this T cell receptor beta chain was recorded at least ten times. Its antigen remains unidentified. The data were obtained in a study of T-cell reconstitution after alpha-beta-depleted transplantation in children. During its preparation, the TCRbeta library received unique molecular identifiers. TCRdb called the PCR reads again in MiXCR, with one record for every CDR3 protein. Altogether hundreds of thousands of distinct CDR3 sequences are present, less than 15% being singletons, with the ten largest covering 0.79%. Germline CDR1 reads DFQATT; CDR2 reads SNEGSKA (reference sequence). This CDR3 region has 15 residues. Trimming removed 1 base from V and 2 bases from J, with 15 bases in between. Study findings and constraints: Several hundred expanded graft clones reportedly supplied alpha-beta T cells about two months after transplant.

The sample in question was PBMCs, obtained before TCRalphabeta/CD19-depleted stem cell transplant. The sequence came from a girl between 2 and 10 years old with congenital amegakaryocytic thrombocytopenia, due to receive a stem cell transplant. This chain connects TRBV20-1 to TRBJ2-7, with D tentatively TRBD2 (5 bases). For the CDR3, the DNA is TGCAGTGCTAGAGTGGAGCGGTACTCGACCTACGAGCAGTACTTC. Protein product: CSARVERYSTYEQYF.